A selection of T cell receptor beta chains follows, all from one sample in a study of blood T cell repertoires in COVID-19. Produced via immunoSEQ multiplex PCR; TCRdb's table is partial and in-frame only. Here the sample spans under 150,000 clones, over 75% being singletons. Material: PBMCs or T cells enriched from blood (not recorded which). The receptor source for this set is a man in his fifties in a cohort exposed to, infected with or recovered from COVID-19 (not recorded which). Both conserved end residues are part of each CDR3. The D gene is left open where the match is weak. Size is omitted from some rows. Given values are once, few, many or a class for expanded clones.

>TRBD1|.|TRBJ2-5|TRBV7-8
CASSRKTGEETQYF
TGTGCCAGCAGCCGAAAGACAGGGGAAGAGACCCAGTACTTC
>.|.|TRBJ1-4|TRBV2
CASTRQKNEKLFF
TGTGCCAGCACTAGGCAGAAAAATGAAAAACTGTTTTTT
>TRBD1|.|TRBJ2-7|TRBV2
CASSVRDRGFYEQYF
TGTGCCAGCAGTGTCCGGGACAGGGGGTTCTACGAGCAGTACTTC
>.|once|TRBJ1-2|TRBV28
CASGRDTIYGYTF
TGTGCCAGCGGCCGGGACACGATCTATGGCTACACCTTC
>TRBD2|.|TRBJ2-5|TRBV11-3
CASSPGLAEQETQYF
TGTGCCAGCAGCCCGGGACTAGCGGAACAAGAGACCCAGTACTTC
>.|.|TRBJ1-2|TRBV4-1
CASSQGRGNSHGYTF
TGCGCCAGCAGCCAAGGAAGGGGGAACTCGCATGGCTACACCTTC
>.|.|TRBJ1-2|TRBV7-9
CASSFLGLTNYGYTF
TGTGCCAGCAGCTTCCTCGGACTGACTAACTATGGCTACACCTTC
>TRBD1|.|TRBJ1-5|TRBV5-4
CASSASGTGNQPQHF
TGTGCCAGCAGCGCCTCCGGGACAGGAAATCAGCCCCAGCATTTT
>.|.|TRBJ1-6|TRBV7-6
CASSPVQDNNSPLHF
TGTGCCAGCAGCCCAGTCCAGGACAATAATTCACCCCTCCACTTT
>.|few|TRBJ1-2|TRBV3-1/TRBV3-2
CASSQDLSTPLYGYTF
TGTGCCAGCAGCCAAGATCTATCTACCCCCCTCTATGGCTACACCTTC
>.|.|TRBJ1-6|TRBV5-1
CASSPEQPHNSPLHF
TGCGCCAGCAGCCCGGAGCAGCCACATAATTCACCCCTCCACTTT
>.|.|TRBJ2-3|TRBV7-9
CASSGGGTSTDTQYF
TGTGCCAGCAGCGGAGGAGGCACTAGCACAGATACGCAGTATTTT
>TRBD1|.|TRBJ1-1|TRBV12-3/TRBV12-4
CASIRGTVVEAFF
TGTGCCAGCATCCGAGGGACAGTCGTTGAAGCTTTCTTT
>TRBD1|once|TRBJ1-4|TRBV28
CASTSSKGTDEKLFF
TGTGCCAGCACTTCATCTAAGGGGACAGATGAAAAACTGTTTTTT
>TRBD1|.|TRBJ1-2|TRBV28
CASSAQGAVRNGYTF
TGTGCCAGCAGCGCCCAGGGGGCGGTTCGGAATGGCTACACCTTC
>.|.|TRBJ2-7|TRBV10-3
CAISLTTTDEQYF
TGTGCCATCAGTTTGACAACCACTGACGAGCAGTACTTC
>.|.|TRBJ2-1|TRBV5-1
CASHESGSGDEQFF
TGCGCCAGCCACGAGAGCGGGTCGGGCGATGAGCAGTTCTTC
>TRBD2|.|TRBJ2-1|TRBV9
CASSPGLAGVHNEQFF
TGTGCCAGCAGCCCGGGACTAGCGGGAGTCCACAATGAGCAGTTCTTC
>TRBD2|many|TRBJ2-5|TRBV7-9
CASSGTSGRALGSETQYF
TGTGCCAGCAGCGGCACTAGCGGGAGGGCCTTAGGTTCAGAGACCCAGTACTTC
>TRBD2|.|TRBJ2-3|TRBV19
CASVGRGDTQYF
TGTGCCAGTGTAGGGAGGGGAGATACGCAGTATTTT
>.|.|TRBJ1-1|TRBV30
CAWSTLPGMNTEAFF
TGTGCCTGGAGTACTTTGCCGGGAATGAACACTGAAGCTTTCTTT
>TRBD1|.|TRBJ1-6|TRBV7-9
CASSLTTGGYNSPLHF
TGTGCCAGCAGCTTAACAACAGGGGGCTATAATTCACCCCTCCACTTT
>TRBD2|.|TRBJ2-2|TRBV5-1
CASDEREGKTGELFF
TGCGCCAGCGATGAGCGGGAGGGGAAGACCGGGGAGCTGTTTTTT
>.|.|TRBJ1-2|TRBV19
CASTFGQIPNYGYTF
TGTGCCAGTACCTTCGGACAGATTCCTAACTATGGCTACACCTTC
>.|.|TRBJ2-3|TRBV10-1
CASSEQGRTDTQYF
TGCGCCAGCAGTGAGCAGGGGCGCACAGATACGCAGTATTTT
>.|.|TRBJ1-2|TRBV7-9
CASSFGELAWGYTF
TGTGCCAGCAGCTTCGGGGAATTGGCCTGGGGCTACACCTTC
>TRBD2|.|TRBJ2-3|TRBV12-5
CASGGLAGNTDTQYF
TGTGCTAGTGGAGGACTAGCGGGAAACACAGATACGCAGTATTTT
>.|.|TRBJ1-2|TRBV30
CAWEQGFGYTF
TGTGCCTGGGAACAGGGATTCGGCTACACCTTC
>TRBD1|.|TRBJ1-6|TRBV27
CASSSPGGGGSPLHF
TGTGCCAGCAGTTCCCCCGGAGGGGGCGGGTCACCCCTCCACTTT
>.|.|TRBJ1-5|TRBV7-9
CASSDTNQPQHF
TGTGCCAGCAGCGATACTAATCAGCCCCAGCATTTT
>TRBD1|.|TRBJ1-2|TRBV29-1
CSGGQGADGYTF
TGCAGCGGTGGACAGGGGGCGGATGGCTACACCTTC
>.|.|TRBJ2-5|TRBV4-1
CASSQERLARETQYF
TGCGCCAGCAGCCAAGAGCGGCTAGCCCGGGAGACCCAGTACTTC
>.|once|TRBJ2-5|TRBV18
CASSPWADQETQYF
TGTGCCAGCTCGCCCTGGGCAGACCAAGAGACCCAGTACTTC
>TRBD1|.|TRBJ2-1|TRBV24-1
CATSDRTGIHEQFF
TGTGCCACCAGTGATCGGACAGGGATCCATGAGCAGTTCTTC
>.|few|TRBJ1-2|TRBV9
CASSVDFHTDGYTF
TGTGCCAGCAGCGTAGATTTCCACACCGATGGCTACACCTTC
>.|.|TRBJ2-1|TRBV29-1
CSVGIAGTYNEQFF
TGCAGCGTTGGGATCGCGGGAACTTACAATGAGCAGTTCTTC
>.|many|TRBJ2-2|TRBV9
CASSVEGQSNTGELFF
TGTGCCAGCAGCGTAGAGGGACAAAGTAACACCGGGGAGCTGTTTTTT
>TRBD1|.|TRBJ2-7|TRBV6-5
CASKRTGASYEQYF
TGTGCCAGCAAAAGGACAGGGGCCTCCTACGAGCAGTACTTC
>TRBD2|.|TRBJ2-7|TRBV11-3
CASSSGLAGPYEQYF
TGTGCCAGCAGCTCCGGACTAGCGGGACCCTACGAGCAGTACTTC
>TRBD2|.|TRBJ2-5|TRBV3-1/TRBV3-2
CASSQEASGGPFERETQYF
TGTGCCAGCAGCCAAGAGGCTAGCGGGGGGCCCTTCGAGAGAGAGACCCAGTACTTC
>TRBD2|.|TRBJ2-5|TRBV4-3
CASSQGLAGAQETQYF
TGCGCCAGCAGCCAAGGACTAGCAGGAGCCCAAGAGACCCAGTACTTC
>TRBD1|.|TRBJ2-7|TRBV12-3/TRBV12-4
CATGIDSYEQYF
TGTGCGACAGGGATCGACTCCTACGAGCAGTACTTC
>.|once|TRBJ2-5|TRBV24-1
CATSDTDTMPQYF
TGTGCCACCAGTGATACCGACACCATGCCCCAGTACTTC
>TRBD1|few|TRBJ1-1|TRBV6-4
CASSETGGTGAFF
TGTGCCAGCAGTGAGACAGGGGGGACAGGAGCTTTCTTT
>TRBD1|.|TRBJ2-1|TRBV28
CASSSPPGQELHEQFF
TGTGCCAGCAGTAGCCCTCCGGGACAGGAACTCCATGAGCAGTTCTTC
>.|.|TRBJ2-7|TRBV19
CASTPWDGGEQYF
TGTGCCAGTACCCCCTGGGACGGGGGCGAGCAGTACTTC
>.|once|TRBJ2-1|TRBV5-1
CASSLVEKNEQFF
TGCGCCAGCAGCTTGGTCGAGAAAAATGAGCAGTTCTTC
>.|few|TRBJ2-7|TRBV7-3
CASSPHWGGKHEQYF
TGTGCCAGCAGCCCCCATTGGGGCGGGAAGCATGAGCAGTACTTC
>.|.|TRBJ2-7|TRBV2
CASSMAGPNEQYF
TGTGCCAGCAGTATGGCAGGCCCCAACGAGCAGTACTTC
>TRBD1|.|TRBJ2-7|TRBV9
CASSAQTGGGEQYF
TGTGCCAGCAGCGCCCAGACAGGGGGTGGCGAGCAGTACTTC
>TRBD1|.|TRBJ1-5|TRBV28
CASSPGTGDQPQHF
TGTGCCAGCAGCCCCGGGACAGGGGATCAGCCCCAGCATTTT
>.|.|TRBJ1-5|TRBV15
CATSRDLGGAEPQHF
TGTGCCACCAGCAGAGATCTTGGGGGGGCTGAGCCCCAGCATTTT
>TRBD2|.|TRBJ2-2|TRBV10-3
CAISPGLAATGELFF
TGTGCCATCAGCCCTGGACTAGCGGCCACCGGGGAGCTGTTTTTT
>.|.|TRBJ1-1|TRBV18
CASSRIQGFTEAFF
TGTGCCAGCTCACGGATTCAGGGGTTCACTGAAGCTTTCTTT
>.|.|TRBJ2-7|TRBV29-1
CSVEAGSSTPYEQYF
TGCAGCGTTGAAGCCGGTTCCTCCACTCCCTACGAGCAGTACTTC